These T cell receptor beta chains were read from a single sample in a study of cytomegalovirus exposure and HLA in healthy donors. Libraries were prepared by immunoSEQ multiplex PCR; TCRdb keeps only in-frame clonotypes and omits some of them. In the table there are over 85,000 clones, 65% to 85% of which are singletons. Sequencing was carried out using PBMCs. Receptor source: a young man in good health and CMV-seropositive. The CDR3 runs from the conserved cysteine through the conserved F or W. Fields, in order: D gene, clone size, V gene, J gene, CDR3 protein, CDR3 DNA. A D gene is named only where the DNA matches it firmly. Expanded clones are given a class, and other clones once, few, many or no size at all.

D gene: TRBD2
clone size: -
V gene: TRBV7-3
J gene: TRBJ2-1
CDR3 protein: CASSLWGGDNEQFF
CDR3 DNA: TGTGCCAGCAGCTTATGGGGGGGGGACAATGAGCAGTTCTTC

D gene: TRBD1
clone size: -
V gene: TRBV11-2
J gene: TRBJ1-2
CDR3 protein: CASSPTGLDYGYTF
CDR3 DNA: TGTGCCAGCAGCCCGACAGGGTTGGACTATGGCTACACCTTC

D gene: -
clone size: few
V gene: TRBV5-1
J gene: TRBJ2-7
CDR3 protein: CASSFAQGGYEQYF
CDR3 DNA: TGCGCCAGCAGCTTCGCCCAGGGAGGCTACGAGCAGTACTTC

D gene: -
clone size: -
V gene: TRBV28
J gene: TRBJ2-6
CDR3 protein: CASSLGGAGANVLTF
CDR3 DNA: TGTGCCAGCAGTTTAGGAGGGGCTGGGGCCAACGTCCTGACTTTC

D gene: -
clone size: -
V gene: TRBV5-6
J gene: TRBJ2-3
CDR3 protein: CASRSQLPGDTQYF
CDR3 DNA: TGTGCCAGCCGTTCCCAGCTGCCCGGGGATACGCAGTATTTT

D gene: -
clone size: -
V gene: TRBV4-1
J gene: TRBJ1-4
CDR3 protein: CASSLRSDLGEKLFF
CDR3 DNA: TGCGCCAGCAGCCTCCGGTCGGACTTGGGGGAAAAACTGTTTTTT

D gene: -
clone size: -
V gene: TRBV19
J gene: TRBJ1-5
CDR3 protein: CASTQQGKEPQHF
CDR3 DNA: TGTGCCAGTACCCAACAGGGAAAGGAGCCCCAGCATTTT

D gene: TRBD1
clone size: -
V gene: TRBV19
J gene: TRBJ1-3
CDR3 protein: CASKDRGPGNTIYF
CDR3 DNA: TGTGCCAGTAAAGACAGGGGGCCTGGAAACACCATATATTTT

D gene: TRBD1
clone size: once
V gene: TRBV11-3
J gene: TRBJ2-5
CDR3 protein: CASSVWTGPSWETQYF
CDR3 DNA: TGTGCCAGCAGCGTCTGGACAGGCCCATCATGGGAGACCCAGTACTTC

D gene: -
clone size: -
V gene: TRBV5-4
J gene: TRBJ1-2
CDR3 protein: CASSLGLQGRGYTF
CDR3 DNA: TGTGCCAGCAGCTTGGGTTTGCAGGGGAGAGGCTACACCTTC

D gene: TRBD2
clone size: few
V gene: TRBV6-5
J gene: TRBJ2-7
CDR3 protein: CGAGGPWEQYF
CDR3 DNA: TGTGGTGCGGGGGGGCCTTGGGAGCAGTACTTC

D gene: TRBD2
clone size: -
V gene: TRBV19
J gene: TRBJ2-7
CDR3 protein: CASSHQRGGHEQYF
CDR3 DNA: TGTGCCAGTAGTCATCAGCGGGGGGGCCACGAGCAGTACTTC

D gene: -
clone size: -
V gene: TRBV20-1
J gene: TRBJ1-2
CDR3 protein: CSARGNELTF
CDR3 DNA: TGCAGTGCTAGAGGAAACGAGCTCACCTTC

D gene: TRBD2
clone size: -
V gene: TRBV5-8
J gene: TRBJ2-7
CDR3 protein: CASSLRGVDEQYF
CDR3 DNA: TGTGCCAGCAGCTTGCGGGGGGTTGACGAGCAGTACTTC

D gene: TRBD1
clone size: -
V gene: TRBV19
J gene: TRBJ1-1
CDR3 protein: CASTGTAQAFF
CDR3 DNA: TGTGCCAGTACCGGGACAGCACAAGCTTTCTTT

D gene: -
clone size: -
V gene: TRBV27
J gene: TRBJ2-7
CDR3 protein: CASSLPGNEQYF
CDR3 DNA: TGTGCCAGCAGCCTACCCGGTAACGAGCAGTACTTC

D gene: TRBD1
clone size: -
V gene: TRBV6-1
J gene: TRBJ2-1
CDR3 protein: CASSEVQGAERDEQFF
CDR3 DNA: TGTGCCAGCAGTGAAGTCCAGGGGGCGGAGAGGGATGAGCAGTTCTTC

D gene: -
clone size: -
V gene: TRBV6-1
J gene: TRBJ2-5
CDR3 protein: CASSSFETQYF
CDR3 DNA: TGTGCCAGCAGTTCCTTCGAGACCCAGTACTTC

D gene: -
clone size: -
V gene: TRBV27
J gene: TRBJ2-2
CDR3 protein: CASRMGSGANTGELFF
CDR3 DNA: TGTGCCAGCCGAATGGGATCTGGGGCTAACACCGGGGAGCTGTTTTTT

D gene: -
clone size: -
V gene: TRBV2
J gene: TRBJ1-5
CDR3 protein: CATQAFDSNQPQHF
CDR3 DNA: TGTGCCACACAGGCATTTGATAGCAATCAGCCCCAGCATTTT

D gene: -
clone size: few
V gene: TRBV12-2
J gene: TRBJ1-1
CDR3 protein: CASRFGGGVSTEAFF
CDR3 DNA: TGTGCAAGTCGCTTTGGAGGGGGCGTTAGTACTGAAGCTTTCTTT

D gene: -
clone size: -
V gene: TRBV5-5
J gene: TRBJ1-1
CDR3 protein: CASSLAGNTEAFF
CDR3 DNA: TGTGCCAGCAGCCTTGCGGGGAACACTGAAGCTTTCTTT

D gene: TRBD1
clone size: -
V gene: TRBV11-2
J gene: TRBJ2-5
CDR3 protein: CASTVDRGRDQYF
CDR3 DNA: TGTGCCAGCACCGTCGACAGGGGGCGCGATCAGTACTTC

D gene: TRBD1
clone size: -
V gene: TRBV11-2
J gene: TRBJ1-3
CDR3 protein: CASSRTGNAGNTIYF
CDR3 DNA: TGTGCCAGCAGCCGGACAGGGAACGCTGGAAACACCATATATTTT

D gene: -
clone size: -
V gene: TRBV5-1
J gene: TRBJ2-5
CDR3 protein: CASSPCRGSLETQYF
CDR3 DNA: TGCGCCAGCAGCCCTTGTCGGGGAAGTTTAGAGACCCAGTACTTC

D gene: -
clone size: -
V gene: TRBV2
J gene: TRBJ1-6
CDR3 protein: CASSEQGRAPLHF
CDR3 DNA: TGTGCCAGCAGTGAGCAGGGGAGAGCTCCCCTCCACTTT

D gene: TRBD2
clone size: -
V gene: TRBV11-2
J gene: TRBJ2-5
CDR3 protein: CASSLGAGGLGTQYF
CDR3 DNA: TGTGCCAGCAGCTTAGGGGCGGGGGGGCTCGGGACCCAGTACTTC

D gene: -
clone size: few
V gene: TRBV6-7
J gene: TRBJ1-1
CDR3 protein: CASSYPGLNTEAFF
CDR3 DNA: TGTGCCAGCAGTTACCCCGGACTTAACACTGAAGCTTTCTTT

D gene: -
clone size: -
V gene: TRBV18
J gene: TRBJ1-5
CDR3 protein: CASSPSSRAGNQPQHF
CDR3 DNA: TGTGCCAGCTCACCGTCCAGCAGGGCGGGAAATCAGCCCCAGCATTTT

D gene: -
clone size: -
V gene: TRBV9
J gene: TRBJ1-2
CDR3 protein: CASSSTGLGYTF
CDR3 DNA: TGTGCCAGCAGCTCCACAGGTTTAGGCTACACCTTC